This T cell receptor beta chain emerged from a study of blood T cell repertoires in COVID-19. About the study: From the United States, Italy and Spain came samples of acute and convalescent COVID-19. The cDNA or gDNA used as material had been derived from T cells, B-cell-depleted T cells, or PBMCs.

Per the study methods: How many nucleated cells were present was estimated from reference gene primer amplification. Profiled with immunoSEQ multiplex PCR; TCRdb holds only in-frame clones, not every one. The D gene and trimming were derived from the DNA, and the V and J assignments and clone size from that table. Counted here are more than 200,000 clones, over 70% occurring once; the ten biggest clones make up about 8%. This CDR3 comprises 14 residues. Losses at the gene ends were 6 bases for V and 7 bases for J; bases not matched to a gene: 7. Germline-derived CDR1 and CDR2 are ENHRY and SYGVKD. The sequenced sample was peripheral blood. The origin of this receptor is an elderly woman with acute or convalescent COVID-19. The chain combines TRBV10-3 with TRBJ2-2; 8 positions agree with TRBD2. The CDR3 spells CAISSRGGVGELFF. The CDR3 nucleotides read TGTGCCATCAGCTCCCGGGGGGGCGTCGGGGAGCTGTTTTTT.